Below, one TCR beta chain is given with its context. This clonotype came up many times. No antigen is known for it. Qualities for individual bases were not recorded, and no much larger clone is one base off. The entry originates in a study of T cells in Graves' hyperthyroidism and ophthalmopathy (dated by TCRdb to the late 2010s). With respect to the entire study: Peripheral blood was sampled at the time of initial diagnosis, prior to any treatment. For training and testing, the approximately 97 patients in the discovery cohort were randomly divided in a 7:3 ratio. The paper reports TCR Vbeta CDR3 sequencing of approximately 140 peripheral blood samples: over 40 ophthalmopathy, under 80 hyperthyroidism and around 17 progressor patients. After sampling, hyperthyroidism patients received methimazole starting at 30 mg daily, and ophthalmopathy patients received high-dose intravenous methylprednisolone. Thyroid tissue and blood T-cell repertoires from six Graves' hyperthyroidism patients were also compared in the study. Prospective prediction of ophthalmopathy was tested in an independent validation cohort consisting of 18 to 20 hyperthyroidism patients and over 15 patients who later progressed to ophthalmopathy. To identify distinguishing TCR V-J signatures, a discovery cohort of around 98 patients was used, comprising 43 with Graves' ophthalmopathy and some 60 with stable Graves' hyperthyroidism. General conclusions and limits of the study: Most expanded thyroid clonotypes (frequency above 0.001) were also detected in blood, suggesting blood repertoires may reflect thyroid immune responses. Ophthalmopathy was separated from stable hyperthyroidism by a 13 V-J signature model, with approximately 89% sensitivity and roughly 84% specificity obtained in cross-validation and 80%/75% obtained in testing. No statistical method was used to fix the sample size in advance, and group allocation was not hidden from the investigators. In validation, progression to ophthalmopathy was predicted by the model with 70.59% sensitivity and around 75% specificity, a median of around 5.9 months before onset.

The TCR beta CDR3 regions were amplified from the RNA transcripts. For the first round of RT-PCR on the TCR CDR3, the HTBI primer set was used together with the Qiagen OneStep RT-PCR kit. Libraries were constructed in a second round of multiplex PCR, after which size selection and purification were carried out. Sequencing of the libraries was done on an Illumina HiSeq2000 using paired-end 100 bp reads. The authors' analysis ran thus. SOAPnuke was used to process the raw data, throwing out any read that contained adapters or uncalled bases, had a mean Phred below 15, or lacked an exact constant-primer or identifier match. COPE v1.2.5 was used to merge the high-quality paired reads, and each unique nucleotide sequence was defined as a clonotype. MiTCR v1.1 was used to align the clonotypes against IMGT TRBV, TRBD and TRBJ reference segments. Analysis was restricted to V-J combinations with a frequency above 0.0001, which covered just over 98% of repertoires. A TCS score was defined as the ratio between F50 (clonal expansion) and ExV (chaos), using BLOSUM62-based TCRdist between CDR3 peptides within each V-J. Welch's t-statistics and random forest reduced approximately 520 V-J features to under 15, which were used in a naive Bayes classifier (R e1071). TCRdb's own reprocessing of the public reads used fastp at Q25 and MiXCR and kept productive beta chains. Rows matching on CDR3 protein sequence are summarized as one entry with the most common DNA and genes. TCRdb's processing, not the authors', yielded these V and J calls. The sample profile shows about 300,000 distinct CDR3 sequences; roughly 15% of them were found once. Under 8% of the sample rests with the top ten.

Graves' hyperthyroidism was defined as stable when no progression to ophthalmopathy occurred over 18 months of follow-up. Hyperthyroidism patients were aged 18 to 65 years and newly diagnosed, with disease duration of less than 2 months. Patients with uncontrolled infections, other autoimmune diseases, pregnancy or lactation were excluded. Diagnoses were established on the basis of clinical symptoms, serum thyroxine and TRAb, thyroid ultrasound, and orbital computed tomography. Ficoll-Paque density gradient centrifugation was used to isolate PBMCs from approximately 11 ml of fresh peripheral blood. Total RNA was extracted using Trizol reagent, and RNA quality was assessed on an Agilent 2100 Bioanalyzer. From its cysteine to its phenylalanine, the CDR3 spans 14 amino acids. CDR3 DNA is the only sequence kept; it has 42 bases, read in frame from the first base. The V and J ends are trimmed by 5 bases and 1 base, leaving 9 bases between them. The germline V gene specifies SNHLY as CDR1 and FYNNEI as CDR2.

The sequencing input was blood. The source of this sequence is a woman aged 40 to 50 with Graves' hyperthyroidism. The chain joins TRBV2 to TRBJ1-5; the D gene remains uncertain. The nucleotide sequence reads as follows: TGTGCCAGCAGTTATCAAGAAAGCAATCAGCCCCAGCATTTT. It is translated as CASSYQESNQPQHF.